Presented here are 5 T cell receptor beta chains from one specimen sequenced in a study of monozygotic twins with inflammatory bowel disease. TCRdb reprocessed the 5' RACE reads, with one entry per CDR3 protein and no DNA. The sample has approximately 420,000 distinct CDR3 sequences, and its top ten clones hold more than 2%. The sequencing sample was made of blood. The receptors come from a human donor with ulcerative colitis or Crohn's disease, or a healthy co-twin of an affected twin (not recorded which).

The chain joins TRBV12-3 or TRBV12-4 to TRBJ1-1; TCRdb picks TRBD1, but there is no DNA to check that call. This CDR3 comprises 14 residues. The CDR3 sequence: CASSNPPGGTEAFF.

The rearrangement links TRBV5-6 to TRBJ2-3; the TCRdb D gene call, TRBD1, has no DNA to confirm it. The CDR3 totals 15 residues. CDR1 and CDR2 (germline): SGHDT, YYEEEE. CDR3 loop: CASSFGGGRTGTQYF.

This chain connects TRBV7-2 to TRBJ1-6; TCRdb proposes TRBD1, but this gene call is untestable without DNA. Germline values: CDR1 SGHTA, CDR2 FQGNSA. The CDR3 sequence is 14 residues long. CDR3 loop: CASSPPGSDSPLHF.

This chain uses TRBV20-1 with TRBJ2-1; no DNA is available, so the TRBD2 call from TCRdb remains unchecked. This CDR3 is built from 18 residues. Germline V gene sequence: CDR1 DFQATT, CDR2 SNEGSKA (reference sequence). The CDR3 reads CSARSPIAGRSSYNEQFF.

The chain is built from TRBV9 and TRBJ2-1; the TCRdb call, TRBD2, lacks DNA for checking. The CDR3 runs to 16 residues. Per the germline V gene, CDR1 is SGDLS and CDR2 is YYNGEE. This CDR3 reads CASSVGGLDWYNEQFF. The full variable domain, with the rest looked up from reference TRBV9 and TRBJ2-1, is DSGVTQTPKHLITATGQRVTLRCSPRSGDLSVYWYQQSLDQGLQFLIQYYNGEERAKGNILERFSAQQFPDLHSELNLSSLELGDSALYFCASSVGGLDWYNEQFFGPGTRLTVL.